This T cell receptor beta chain was observed in a study of T cells after yellow fever vaccination. TCRdb reanalysed the 5' RACE reads using MiXCR and keeps one entry per CDR3 protein. Of a few hundred thousand distinct CDR3 sequences in the sample, 3% to 4.5% were seen once. The trim removed 3 bases at V and 9 bases at J, leaving 8 bases unmatched. The CDR3 spans 14 residues. CDR1 is SGHTA, CDR2 FQGNSA, per germline. The sample here was PBMCs, taken 5 days after the yellow fever booster vaccination. The chain combines TRBV7-2 with TRBJ2-1; 7 nucleotides agree with TRBD2. This clonotype was sampled from a man between 18 and 35 years old who received the YFV17D yellow fever vaccine. The CDR3 DNA follows: TGTGCCAGCAGCTTGGGCGGGGGATTCGTTGAGCAGTTCTTC. Its translation is CASSLGGGFVEQFF.